This passage covers 32 T cell receptor beta chains from one sample sequenced in a study of OX40 agonist ivuxolimab in advanced cancers. Measured with immunoSEQ multiplex PCR; TCRdb has only the in-frame clones, and not every one. The table records 15,000 to 20,000 clones, 84% of them present only once. Sequenced here: CD4+ or CD8+ T cells sorted from blood, sampled in a trial of the OX40 agonist ivuxolimab. The receptor source for this set is an adult with an advanced solid tumor such as melanoma, head and neck, liver or kidney cancer.

The chain recombines TRBV7-6 with TRBJ2-7; 9 nucleotides agree with TRBD1. The junction had 4 bases not matched to a gene; V was cut back by 4 bases and J by 0 bases. The CDR3 runs to 15 residues. CDR1 is SGHVS, CDR2 FNYEAQ, per germline. The CDR3 nucleotides read TGTGCCAGCAGCTCCGAGGACAGGGGCTCCTACGAGCAGTACTTC. Its protein is CASSSEDRGSYEQYF. Complete variable domain (other parts from reference TRBV7-6 and TRBJ2-7): GAGVSQSPRYKVTKRGQDVALRCDPISGHVSLYWYRQALGQGPEFLTYFNYEAQQDKSGLPNDRFSAERPEGSISTLTIQRTEQRDSAMYRCASSSEDRGSYEQYFGPGTRLTVT.

The chain combines TRBV2 with TRBJ1-5; 10 nucleotides match TRBD1. The CDR3 has 14 residues. V was pared by 9 bases and J by 3 bases, with 5 bases of the junction left unmatched. CDR1 is SNHLY, CDR2 FYNNEI, per germline. CDR3 coding DNA: TGTGCCAGTCGGACAGGGGGGGTCAATCAGCCCCAGCATTTT. This codes for CASRTGGVNQPQHF. Based on the CDR3 plus reference TRBV2 and TRBJ1-5, the full variable domain is EPEVTQTPSHQVTQMGQEVILRCVPISNHLYFYWYRQILGQKVEFLVSFYNNEISEKSEIFDDQFSVERPDGSNFTLKIRSTKLEDSAMYFCASRTGGVNQPQHFGDGTRLSIL.

The chain links TRBV9 to TRBJ1-4; no firm D call. The germline gives CDR1 SGDLS, CDR2 YYNGEE. This CDR3 region has 16 residues. V lost 4 bases, J lost 6 bases, and 19 bases lay in between. The CDR3 DNA reads TGTGCCAGCAGCAAGAACGAGATCAGGAGTGATGAAAAACTGTTTTTT. This translates into CASSKNEIRSDEKLFF.

The rearrangement uses TRBV5-6 and TRBJ2-2; a possible D gene is TRBD2 (6 bases). The V gene's germline CDR1 is SGHDT and CDR2 YYEEEE. V lost 2 bases, J lost 4 bases, and 12 bases lay in between. This CDR3 is built from 15 residues. The CDR3 loop reads CASSFRPAGTGELFF. The CDR3 nucleotides are TGTGCCAGCAGCTTTCGGCCAGCGGGCACCGGGGAGCTGTTTTTT.

The rearrangement links TRBV7-3 to TRBJ2-1; 13 bases are shared with TRBD2. The CDR3 runs to 21 residues. V shed 4 bases and J 1 base; nucleotides not matched to a gene: 16. Germline V lookup: CDR1 SGHTA, CDR2 FQGTGA. The CDR3: CASSSSGLAGEGFLSYNEQFF. The CDR3 bases are TGTGCCAGCAGCTCATCAGGACTAGCGGGAGAAGGGTTTTTATCCTACAATGAGCAGTTCTTC.

This clone was counted between two and nine times. The genes are TRBV5-6 and TRBJ2-4; maybe TRBD2 (6 bases). This CDR3 is 13 amino acids long. CDR1 SGHDT and CDR2 YYEEEE come from the germline V gene. Trimming stripped 0 bases from V and 8 bases from J, with 9 bases between. The CDR3 DNA sequence: TGTGCCAGCAGCTTGGGGGGAGGCGACATTCAGTACTTC. This codes for CASSLGGGDIQYF.

The chain carries TRBV5-4 and TRBJ2-1; D possibly corresponds to TRBD1 (5 bases). Germline lookup yields CDR1 SGHNT and CDR2 YYREEE (reference sequence). The CDR3 extends over 13 amino acids. The ends were cut back, 0 bases at V and 9 bases at J, with 10 bases in the middle. The CDR3 coding sequence is TGTGCCAGCAGCTTGGCAGGGTCCGGTGAGCAGTTCTTC. It codes for CASSLAGSGEQFF.

CDR3 loop: CASSVGSNYGYTF. CDR3 DNA: TGTGCCAGCAGCGTAGGCTCTAACTATGGCTACACCTTC. The V gene is TRBV9, the J gene TRBJ1-2; D uncertain. The CDR3 is 13 residues long. V gave up 0 bases and J gave up 0 bases, with 3 bases separating them. Germline CDR1 SGDLS, CDR2 YYNGEE. The full variable domain, rest sourced from reference TRBV9 and TRBJ1-2, is DSGVTQTPKHLITATGQRVTLRCSPRSGDLSVYWYQQSLDQGLQFLIQYYNGEERAKGNILERFSAQQFPDLHSELNLSSLELGDSALYFCASSVGSNYGYTFGSGTRLTVV.

The gene calls are TRBV5-1 and TRBJ2-3, with 9 positions matching TRBD2. Germline CDR1 is SGHRS and CDR2 is YFSETQ. V was clipped by 4 bases and J by 1 base; unmatched bases: 4. The CDR3 spans 15 residues. The CDR3 DNA is TGCGCCAGCAGCCCCCGGACTAGCGGCACAGATACGCAGTATTTT. It specifies CASSPRTSGTDTQYF.

The rearrangement links TRBV6-6 to TRBJ2-7; the D gene is possibly TRBD2 (9 bases). Per the germline V gene, CDR1 is MNHNY and CDR2 is SVGAGI (reference sequence). Between the trimmed V and J ends, which lost 8 bases and 13 bases, there was a span of 18 bases. There are 11 residues in the CDR3. In nucleotides, the CDR3 is TGTGCCAGCCGCGGGGGGGACAGGAAATACTTC. Protein: CASRGGDRKYF.

The chain is built from TRBV7-8 and TRBJ2-7; D possibly corresponds to TRBD2 (6 bases). CDR1 is SGHVS and CDR2 is FQNEAQ in the germline V gene. The V and J ends lost 2 bases and 4 bases respectively, with 15 bases between them. This CDR3 spans 15 amino acids. CDR3 residues: CASSLRTTGNYEQYF. For the CDR3, the DNA is TGTGCCAGCAGCTTAAGGACTACCGGGAATTACGAGCAGTACTTC.

The chain uses TRBV28 and TRBJ2-5, with D possibly matching TRBD1 (6 bases). The CDR3 spans 15 residues. V was clipped by 1 base and J by 5 bases, with 14 bases between them. Looked up from germline, CDR1 is MDHEN and CDR2 is SYDVKM. CDR3 bases: TGTGCCAGCAGTTTATTGGGCAGGGGTAGTGAGACCCAGTACTTC. Amino acid sequence: CASSLLGRGSETQYF. Full variable domain (rest looked up from reference TRBV28 and TRBJ2-5): DVKVTQSSRYLVKRTGEKVFLECVQDMDHENMFWYRQDPGLGLRLIYFSYDVKMKEKGDIPEGYSVSREKKERFSLILESASTNQTSMYLCASSLLGRGSETQYFGPGTRLLVL.

The chain combines TRBV30 with TRBJ2-5; TRBD2 agrees at 7 bases. The CDR3 sequence is 13 residues long. CDR1 is GTSNPN, CDR2 SVGIG, per germline (reference sequence). Trimming took 3 bases from V and 5 from J; bases not matched to a gene: 6. CDR3 sequence: CAWRLWEGETQYF. CDR3 in DNA: TGTGCCTGGAGACTGTGGGAGGGTGAGACCCAGTACTTC.

The chain uses TRBV6-1 and TRBJ2-7; 15 bases line up with TRBD2. CDR1 is MNHNS and CDR2 is SASEGT in the germline V gene. J lost 4 bases, V lost 3 bases, and 7 bases had no gene match. The CDR3 consists of 17 residues. The CDR3 DNA reads as TGTGCCAGCAGTGAGGGACCCGGGACTAGCGGGAGGTACGAGCAGTACTTC. It translates to CASSEGPGTSGRYEQYF.

This clone was seen only once. The V gene is TRBV7-8, the J gene TRBJ2-1; 8 positions agree with TRBD1. CDR1 and CDR2 from the germline V gene are SGHVS and FQNEAQ. The CDR3 has 13 residues. V shed 5 bases, J shed 8 bases, and the junction held 5 bases outside the gene matches. In nucleotides, the CDR3 is TGTGCCAGCAGCCTGGACAGGGACCATGAGCAGTTCTTC. Residues: CASSLDRDHEQFF. Complete variable domain (other parts from reference TRBV7-8 and TRBJ2-1): GAGVSQSPRYKVAKRGQDVALRCDPISGHVSLFWYQQALGQGPEFLTYFQNEAQLDKSGLPSDRFFAERPEGSVSTLKIQRTQQEDSAVYLCASSLDRDHEQFFGPGTRLTVL.

V is TRBV19 and J is TRBJ1-1, with 9 bases matching TRBD1. The CDR3 loop spans 14 amino acids. Trimming cost V 7 bases and J 4 bases; bases outside gene matches: 7. Per germline, CDR1 LNHDA and CDR2 SQIVND (reference sequence). CDR3 residues: CASTQGQGRTEAFF. CDR3 bases: TGTGCCAGTACCCAGGGACAGGGACGCACTGAAGCTTTCTTT.

This rearrangement joins TRBV9 to TRBJ1-4, with 8 bases lining up with TRBD1. The CDR3 runs 16 residues. Losses at the gene ends were 3 bases for V and 8 bases for J; bases not matched to a gene: 12. In germline, CDR1 is SGDLS, CDR2 YYNGEE. The CDR3 DNA sequence: TGTGCCAGCAGCGAGAGGGGATCCAGGGGGCACGAAAAACTGTTTTTT. Protein: CASSERGSRGHEKLFF.

This sequence joins TRBV6-1 and TRBJ1-5; the match to TRBD1 covers 9 bases. CDR1 and CDR2 (germline): MNHNS, SASEGT. The CDR3 has 14 residues. V shed 4 bases, J shed 4 bases, and the junction held 2 bases outside the gene matches. As DNA, the CDR3 is TGTGCCAGCAGTGGACAGGGGGAGAATCAGCCCCAGCATTTT. Encoded protein: CASSGQGENQPQHF.

The chain uses TRBV20-1 and TRBJ2-5, with D unresolved. V dropped 3 bases and J dropped 5 bases, with 7 bases sitting between them. Germline lookup yields CDR1 DFQATT and CDR2 SNEGSKA (reference sequence). The CDR3 spans 11 residues. CDR3 sequence: CSARDGETQYF. In DNA form, the CDR3 reads TGCAGTGCTAGGGACGGGGAGACCCAGTACTTC.

J is TRBJ1-1 and V is TRBV27; no reliable D call. V gave up 5 bases and J gave up 3 bases, with 16 bases separating them. CDR1 and CDR2 (germline): MNHEY, SMNVEV (reference sequence). The CDR3 extends over 15 amino acids. CDR3 in amino acids: CASSVRPGGHTEAFF. CDR3 DNA: TGTGCCAGCAGTGTTCGTCCCGGAGGTCACACTGAAGCTTTCTTT.

In its sample, this clone was seen a few times. This chain uses TRBV11-3 with TRBJ2-5; possibly TRBD1 or TRBD2 for D (5 bases each). The V end was cut by 1 base, the J end by 4 bases, with 10 bases between. The germline gives CDR1 SGHNT, CDR2 YENEEA. There are 14 residues in the CDR3. The CDR3: CASSLGGAGETQYF. CDR3 nucleotides: TGTGCCAGCAGCTTAGGAGGGGCAGGAGAGACCCAGTACTTC.

This chain links TRBV7-2 with TRBJ2-7; the D is unclear. The ends were cut back, 1 base at V and 6 bases at J, with 13 bases in the middle. CDR3 length: 14 residues. Germline V gene data show CDR1 as SGHTA and CDR2 as FQGNSA. The CDR3 bases are TGTGCCAGCAGCTTAGTTGGGCTAGGTACCGAGCAGTACTTC. Amino acid sequence: CASSLVGLGTEQYF. Using reference TRBV7-2 and TRBJ2-7 for the parts outside the CDR3, the full variable domain is GAGVSQSPSNKVTEKGKDVELRCDPISGHTALYWYRQSLGQGLEFLIYFQGNSAPDKSGLPSDRFSAERTGGSVSTLTIQRTQQEDSAVYLCASSLVGLGTEQYFGPGTRLTVT.

The V and J genes are TRBV14 and TRBJ2-3, with D possibly being TRBD1 or TRBD2 (6 bases each). V lost 4 bases and J 8 bases, leaving 13 bases between the germline ends. Germline loops: CDR1 SGHDN, CDR2 FVKESK. The CDR3 loop spans 13 amino acids. The CDR3 is CASSPAKGGTQYF. The CDR3 DNA reads TGTGCCAGCAGCCCAGCTAAGGGGGGTACGCAGTATTTT.

The V call is TRBV7-9, the J call TRBJ1-4; D is ambiguous. Trimming removed 6 bases from V and 8 bases from J, with 16 bases in between. The CDR3 runs 14 residues. CDR1 SEHNR and CDR2 FQNEAQ come from the germline V gene (reference sequence). The CDR3 DNA sequence: TGTGCCAGCAGACAAGGTCTAACCGGGGAAAAACTGTTTTTT. Residues: CASRQGLTGEKLFF.

V is TRBV2 and J is TRBJ1-5; a weak D match, TRBD1 (6 bases). The V end was cut by 2 bases, the J end by 2 bases, with 13 bases between. Germline V gene sequence: CDR1 SNHLY, CDR2 FYNNEI. This CDR3 has 16 residues. CDR3 sequence: CASSELGGRRNQPQHF. CDR3 DNA sequence: TGTGCCAGCAGTGAACTGGGGGGGCGACGCAATCAGCCCCAGCATTTT.

CDR3 loop: CASIRELGNEQFF. The CDR3 coding sequence is TGTGCCAGCATACGGGAACTTGGCAATGAGCAGTTCTTC. This chain links TRBV28 with TRBJ2-1, with D perhaps TRBD2 (5 bases). This CDR3 region has 13 residues. Trimming took 7 bases from V and 6 from J, leaving 13 bases between them. The germline CDR1 and CDR2 sequences are MDHEN and SYDVKM.

This clone was seen only once. The V and J genes are TRBV23-1 and TRBJ2-4; D perhaps matches TRBD2 (6 bases). TRBV23-1 is treated as an ORF (open reading frame) with a function not yet certain. The CDR3 is 15 residues long. V lost 0 bases and J 4 bases, leaving 10 bases between the germline ends. The CDR3 DNA sequence: TGCGCCAGCAGTCAATCGCGGGGACGGAAAAACATTCAGTACTTC. The encoded protein is CASSQSRGRKNIQYF.

The chain couples TRBV11-3 to TRBJ2-1; 8 nucleotides match TRBD2. Germline V gene lookup returns CDR1 SGHNT and CDR2 YENEEA. This CDR3 region has 13 residues. V gave up 5 bases and J gave up 11 bases; unmatched junction bases: 8. The CDR3 is CASSPGGREKQFF. CDR3 bases: TGTGCCAGCAGCCCGGGGGGGCGGGAGAAGCAGTTCTTC.

This clone appeared a few times. J is TRBJ2-1 and V is TRBV27, with 15 bases fitting TRBD2. Germline V gene data show CDR1 as MNHEY and CDR2 as SMNVEV (reference sequence). V shed 5 bases and J 6 bases; nucleotides not matched to a gene: 2. This CDR3 is 15 amino acids long. The CDR3 here is CASSGGLAGGNEQFF. The CDR3 DNA reads TGTGCCAGCAGTGGGGGACTAGCGGGAGGCAATGAGCAGTTCTTC.

This clone showed up just once. The rearrangement joins TRBV7-3 to TRBJ2-1; D might be TRBD1 (6 bases). Germline V CDR1 and CDR2: SGHTA, FQGTGA. Trimming removed 1 base at V and 7 bases at J, with 11 bases between. The CDR3 is 14 amino acids. In DNA form, the CDR3 reads TGTGCCAGCAGCTTAATGGGGCAGGGGAATGAGCAGTTCTTC. Amino acids: CASSLMGQGNEQFF.

The chain is built from TRBV6-6 and TRBJ1-1; 8 bases align to TRBD1. Germline V gene lookup returns CDR1 MNHNY and CDR2 SVGAGI (reference sequence). The length of the CDR3 is 14 residues. V was clipped by 2 bases and J by 5 bases; unmatched bases: 4. The DNA of the CDR3 is TGTGCCAGCAGTTACGGACAGGGCGGGACTGAAGCTTTCTTT. Translation gives CASSYGQGGTEAFF.

The chain employs TRBV25-1 and TRBJ2-1, with 9 bases fitting TRBD2. The V gene's germline CDR1 is MGHDK and CDR2 SYGVNS. CDR3 length equals 15 residues. Germline trimming cut 4 bases from V and 6 bases from J; bases unmatched to any gene: 7. The CDR3 reads CASSVGAGGVNEQFF. CDR3 coding DNA: TGTGCCAGCAGTGTCGGGGCGGGAGGGGTCAATGAGCAGTTCTTC.